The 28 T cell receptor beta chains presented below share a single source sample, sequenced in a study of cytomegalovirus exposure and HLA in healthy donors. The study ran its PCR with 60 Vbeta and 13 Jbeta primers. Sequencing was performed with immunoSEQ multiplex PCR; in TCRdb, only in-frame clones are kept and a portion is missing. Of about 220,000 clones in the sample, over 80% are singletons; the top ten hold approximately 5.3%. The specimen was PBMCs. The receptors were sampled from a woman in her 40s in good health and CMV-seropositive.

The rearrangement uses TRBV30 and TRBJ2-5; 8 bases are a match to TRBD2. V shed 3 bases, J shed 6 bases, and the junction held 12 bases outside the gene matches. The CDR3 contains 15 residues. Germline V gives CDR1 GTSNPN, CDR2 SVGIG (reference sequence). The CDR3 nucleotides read TGTGCCTGGAGCCCCAGGAAGCGGGAGCTGCAGACCCAGTACTTC. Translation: CAWSPRKRELQTQYF.

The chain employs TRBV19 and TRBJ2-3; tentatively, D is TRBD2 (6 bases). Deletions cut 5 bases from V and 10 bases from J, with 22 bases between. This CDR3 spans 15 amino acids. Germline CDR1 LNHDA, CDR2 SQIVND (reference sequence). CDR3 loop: CASSQRAGDYRAQYF. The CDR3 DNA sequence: TGTGCCAGTAGTCAAAGAGCGGGCGACTACCGGGCGCAGTATTTT. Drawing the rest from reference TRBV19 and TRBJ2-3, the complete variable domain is DGGITQSPKYLFRKEGQNVTLSCEQNLNHDAMYWYRQDPGQGLRLIYYSQIVNDFQKGDIAEGYSVSREKKESFPLTVTSAQKNPTAFYLCASSQRAGDYRAQYFGPGTRLTVL.

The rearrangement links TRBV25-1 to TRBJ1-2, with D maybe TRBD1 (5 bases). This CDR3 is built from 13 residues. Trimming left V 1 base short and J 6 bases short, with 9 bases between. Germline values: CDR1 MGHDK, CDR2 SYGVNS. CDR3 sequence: CASSELLGHGYTF. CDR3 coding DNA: TGTGCCAGCAGTGAATTACTGGGGCATGGCTACACCTTC.

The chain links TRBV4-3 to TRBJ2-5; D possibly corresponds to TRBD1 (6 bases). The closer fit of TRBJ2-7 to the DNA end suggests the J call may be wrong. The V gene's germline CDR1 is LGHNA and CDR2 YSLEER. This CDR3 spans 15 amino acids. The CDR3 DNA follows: TGCGCCAGCAGCCAAGATCCAGGGGAACCCTACGAGCAGTACTTC. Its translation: CASSQDPGEPYEQYF.

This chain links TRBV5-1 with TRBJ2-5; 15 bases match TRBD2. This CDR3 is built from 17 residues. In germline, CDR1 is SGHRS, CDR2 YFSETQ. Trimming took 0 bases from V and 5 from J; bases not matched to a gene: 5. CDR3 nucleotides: TGCGCCAGCAGCTTGGTACCCGGGACTAGCGGGGGGGAGACCCAGTACTTC. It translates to CASSLVPGTSGGETQYF.

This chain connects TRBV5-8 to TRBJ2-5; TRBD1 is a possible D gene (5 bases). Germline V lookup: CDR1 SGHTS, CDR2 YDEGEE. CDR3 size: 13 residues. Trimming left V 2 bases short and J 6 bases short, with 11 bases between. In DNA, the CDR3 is TGTGCCAGCAGCTTATTAGCAGGGCAGACCCAGTACTTC. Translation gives CASSLLAGQTQYF.

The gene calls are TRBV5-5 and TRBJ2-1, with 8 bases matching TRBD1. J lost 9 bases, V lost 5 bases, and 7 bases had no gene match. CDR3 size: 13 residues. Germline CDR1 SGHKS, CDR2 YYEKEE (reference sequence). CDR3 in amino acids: CASSRQGIGEQFF. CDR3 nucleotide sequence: TGTGCCAGCAGTCGACAGGGGATAGGTGAGCAGTTCTTC.

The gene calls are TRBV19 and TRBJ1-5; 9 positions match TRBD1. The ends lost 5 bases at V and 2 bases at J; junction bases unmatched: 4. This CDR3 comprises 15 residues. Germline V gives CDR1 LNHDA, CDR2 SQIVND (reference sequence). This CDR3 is CASSLQGAGNQPQHF. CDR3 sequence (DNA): TGTGCCAGTAGTCTACAGGGGGCGGGCAATCAGCCCCAGCATTTT.

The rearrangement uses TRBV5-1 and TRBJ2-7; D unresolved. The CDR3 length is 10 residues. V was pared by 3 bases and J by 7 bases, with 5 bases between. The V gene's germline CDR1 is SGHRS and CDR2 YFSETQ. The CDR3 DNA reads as TGCGCCAGCAGCTCTGCGGAGCAGTACTTC. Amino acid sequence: CASSSAEQYF.

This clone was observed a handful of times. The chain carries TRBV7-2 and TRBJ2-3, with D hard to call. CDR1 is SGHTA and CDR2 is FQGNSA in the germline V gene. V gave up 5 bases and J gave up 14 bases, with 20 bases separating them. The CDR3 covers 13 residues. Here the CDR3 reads CASSLSSTSPMYF. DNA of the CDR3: TGTGCCAGCAGCCTCTCCTCGACATCGCCAATGTATTTT.

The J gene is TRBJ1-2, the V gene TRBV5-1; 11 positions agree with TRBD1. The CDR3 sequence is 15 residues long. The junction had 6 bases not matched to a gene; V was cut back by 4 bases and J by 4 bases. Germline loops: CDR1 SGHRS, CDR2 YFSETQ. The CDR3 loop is CASSPGQGAVYGYTF. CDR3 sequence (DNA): TGCGCCAGCAGCCCAGGACAGGGGGCCGTCTATGGCTACACCTTC.

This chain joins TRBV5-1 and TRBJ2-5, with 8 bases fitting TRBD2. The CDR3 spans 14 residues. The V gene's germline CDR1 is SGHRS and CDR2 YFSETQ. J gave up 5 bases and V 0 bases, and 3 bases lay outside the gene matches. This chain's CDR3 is CASSLASGSETQYF. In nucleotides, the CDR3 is TGCGCCAGCAGCTTGGCCAGCGGGAGCGAGACCCAGTACTTC.

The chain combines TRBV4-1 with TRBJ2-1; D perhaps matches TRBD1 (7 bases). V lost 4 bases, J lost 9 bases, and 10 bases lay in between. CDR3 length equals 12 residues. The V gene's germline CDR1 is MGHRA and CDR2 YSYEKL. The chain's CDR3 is CASSLRGAEQFF. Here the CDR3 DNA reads TGCGCCAGCAGCCTCAGGGGGGCTGAGCAGTTCTTC.

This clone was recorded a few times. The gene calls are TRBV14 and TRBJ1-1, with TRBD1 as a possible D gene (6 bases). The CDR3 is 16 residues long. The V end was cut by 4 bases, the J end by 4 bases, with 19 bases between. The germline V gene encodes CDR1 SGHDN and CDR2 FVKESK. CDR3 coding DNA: TGTGCCAGCAGCCGCCTCCCCCACAGGGTTACCACTGAAGCTTTCTTT. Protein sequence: CASSRLPHRVTTEAFF.

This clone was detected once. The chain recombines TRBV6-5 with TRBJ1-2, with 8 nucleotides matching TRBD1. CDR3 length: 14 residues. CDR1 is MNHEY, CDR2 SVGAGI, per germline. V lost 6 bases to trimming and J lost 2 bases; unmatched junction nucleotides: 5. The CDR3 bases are TGTGCCAGCAGGATGACAGGGGTCAACTATGGCTACACCTTC. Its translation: CASRMTGVNYGYTF.

In DNA, the CDR3 is TGTGCCAGCAGTGGGCGGGGCCCCTACGAGCAGTACTTC. This sequence encodes CASSGRGPYEQYF. V and J are TRBV14 and TRBJ2-7; possible D gene TRBD2, 6 bases. The CDR3 runs to 13 residues. V was clipped by 6 bases and J by 2 bases, with 11 bases between them. Germline V gives CDR1 SGHDN, CDR2 FVKESK.

This chain's CDR3 is CATSRGLGREGRYNEQFF. The CDR3 DNA reads as TGTGCCACCAGCAGAGGGCTTGGTCGGGAGGGCCGCTACAATGAGCAGTTCTTC. The chain couples TRBV15 to TRBJ2-1; the match to TRBD2 covers 8 bases. The CDR3 totals 18 residues. The junction had 11 bases not matched to a gene; V was cut back by 1 base and J by 3 bases. Per germline, CDR1 LNHNV and CDR2 YYDKDF (reference sequence).

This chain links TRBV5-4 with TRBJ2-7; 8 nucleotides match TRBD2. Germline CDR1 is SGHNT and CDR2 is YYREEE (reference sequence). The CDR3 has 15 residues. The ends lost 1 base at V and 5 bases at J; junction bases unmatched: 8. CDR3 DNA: TGTGCCAGCAGCTTGCTGGGGGGTAGCGGGGACGAGCAGTACTTC. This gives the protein CASSLLGGSGDEQYF.

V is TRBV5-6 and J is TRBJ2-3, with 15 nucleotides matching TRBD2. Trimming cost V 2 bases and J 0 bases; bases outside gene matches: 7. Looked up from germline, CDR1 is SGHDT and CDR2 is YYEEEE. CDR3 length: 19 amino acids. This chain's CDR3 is CASSLLRTSGRASTDTQYF. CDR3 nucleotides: TGTGCCAGCAGCTTACTCCGGACTAGCGGGAGGGCCAGCACAGATACGCAGTATTTT.

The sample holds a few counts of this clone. The CDR3 coding sequence is TGCGCCAGCAGCGACGGGACAGGGAATTCCTACGAGCAGTACTTC. This encodes CASSDGTGNSYEQYF. The genes are TRBV5-1 and TRBJ2-5, with 9 bases matching TRBD1. The end of the DNA fits TRBJ2-7 better, so the J call may be wrong. From germline, CDR1 is SGHRS and CDR2 YFSETQ. CDR3 length equals 15 residues.

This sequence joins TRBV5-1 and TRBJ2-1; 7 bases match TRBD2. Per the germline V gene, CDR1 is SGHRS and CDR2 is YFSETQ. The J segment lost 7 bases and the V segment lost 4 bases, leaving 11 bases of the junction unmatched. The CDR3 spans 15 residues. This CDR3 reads CASSQSSGLQNEQFF. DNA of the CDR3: TGCGCCAGCAGCCAATCTAGCGGTCTACAGAATGAGCAGTTCTTC.

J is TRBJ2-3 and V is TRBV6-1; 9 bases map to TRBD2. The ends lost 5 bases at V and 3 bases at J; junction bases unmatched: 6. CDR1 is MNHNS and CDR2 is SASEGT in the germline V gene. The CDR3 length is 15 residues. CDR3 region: CASSLSGGRTDTQYF. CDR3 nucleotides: TGTGCCAGCAGTCTTAGCGGGGGAAGGACAGATACGCAGTATTTT.

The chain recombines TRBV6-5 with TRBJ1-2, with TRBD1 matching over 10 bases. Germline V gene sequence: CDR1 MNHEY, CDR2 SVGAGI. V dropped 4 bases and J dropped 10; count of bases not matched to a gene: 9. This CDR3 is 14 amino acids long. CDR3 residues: CASSFTGTGEVYTF. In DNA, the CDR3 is TGTGCCAGCAGTTTCACCGGGACAGGGGAGGTCTACACCTTC.

The CDR3 sequence is CASGTTGGGDNEQFF. The CDR3 DNA follows: TGTGCTAGTGGTACAACAGGGGGAGGGGACAATGAGCAGTTCTTC. The rearrangement joins TRBV12-5 to TRBJ2-1, with a possible D match to TRBD1 (8 bases). The V gene lost 5 bases and the J gene lost 5 bases, with 16 bases spanning the gap. CDR1 and CDR2 (germline): LGHNT, FRNRAP. The length of the CDR3 is 15 residues. Drawing the rest from reference TRBV12-5 and TRBJ2-1, the complete variable domain is DARVTQTPRHKVTEMGQEVTMRCQPILGHNTVFWYRQTMMQGLELLAYFRNRAPLDDSGMPKDRFSAEMPDATLATLKIQPSEPRDSAVYFCASGTTGGGDNEQFFGPGTRLTVL.

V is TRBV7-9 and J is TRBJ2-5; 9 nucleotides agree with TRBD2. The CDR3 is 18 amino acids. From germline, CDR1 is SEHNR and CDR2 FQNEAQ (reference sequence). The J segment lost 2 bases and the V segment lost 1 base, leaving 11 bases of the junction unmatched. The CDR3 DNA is TGTGCCAGCAGCTTAGGAAGTAGCGGGAGTTTGGGGCAAGAGACCCAGTACTTC. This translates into CASSLGSSGSLGQETQYF.

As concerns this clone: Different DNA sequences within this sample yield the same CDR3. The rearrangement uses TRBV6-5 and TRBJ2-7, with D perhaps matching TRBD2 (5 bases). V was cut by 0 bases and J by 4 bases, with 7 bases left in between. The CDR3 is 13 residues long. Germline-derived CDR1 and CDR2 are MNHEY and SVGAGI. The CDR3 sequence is CASSYSRAYEQYF. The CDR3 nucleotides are TGTGCCAGCAGTTACTCGCGGGCTTACGAGCAGTACTTC.

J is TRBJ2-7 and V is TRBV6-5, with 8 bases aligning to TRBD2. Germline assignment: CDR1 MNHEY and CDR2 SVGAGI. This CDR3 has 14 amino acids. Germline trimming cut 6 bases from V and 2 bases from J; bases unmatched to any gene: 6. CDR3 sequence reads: CASRPGLGAYEQYF. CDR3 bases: TGTGCCAGCAGACCGGGACTAGGTGCCTACGAGCAGTACTTC.

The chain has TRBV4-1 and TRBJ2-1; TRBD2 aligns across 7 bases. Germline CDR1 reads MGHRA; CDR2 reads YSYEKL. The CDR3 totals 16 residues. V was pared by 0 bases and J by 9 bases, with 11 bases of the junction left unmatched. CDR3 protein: CASSQDLVTSISEQFF. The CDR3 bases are TGCGCCAGCAGCCAAGATCTAGTGACTAGCATTAGTGAGCAGTTCTTC.